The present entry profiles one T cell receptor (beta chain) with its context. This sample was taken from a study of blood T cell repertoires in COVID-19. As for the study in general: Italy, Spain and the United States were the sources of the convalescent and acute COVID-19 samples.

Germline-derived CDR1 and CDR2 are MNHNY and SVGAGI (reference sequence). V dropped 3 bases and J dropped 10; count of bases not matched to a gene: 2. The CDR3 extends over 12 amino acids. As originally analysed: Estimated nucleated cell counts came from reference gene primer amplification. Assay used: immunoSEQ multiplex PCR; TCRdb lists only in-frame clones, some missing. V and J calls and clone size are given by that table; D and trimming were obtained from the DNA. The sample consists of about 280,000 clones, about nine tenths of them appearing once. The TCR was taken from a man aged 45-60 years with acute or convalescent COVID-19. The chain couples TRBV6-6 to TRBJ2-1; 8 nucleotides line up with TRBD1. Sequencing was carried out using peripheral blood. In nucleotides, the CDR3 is TGTGCCAGCAGTTATTGGACAGGGGAGCAGTTCTTC. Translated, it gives CASSYWTGEQFF.